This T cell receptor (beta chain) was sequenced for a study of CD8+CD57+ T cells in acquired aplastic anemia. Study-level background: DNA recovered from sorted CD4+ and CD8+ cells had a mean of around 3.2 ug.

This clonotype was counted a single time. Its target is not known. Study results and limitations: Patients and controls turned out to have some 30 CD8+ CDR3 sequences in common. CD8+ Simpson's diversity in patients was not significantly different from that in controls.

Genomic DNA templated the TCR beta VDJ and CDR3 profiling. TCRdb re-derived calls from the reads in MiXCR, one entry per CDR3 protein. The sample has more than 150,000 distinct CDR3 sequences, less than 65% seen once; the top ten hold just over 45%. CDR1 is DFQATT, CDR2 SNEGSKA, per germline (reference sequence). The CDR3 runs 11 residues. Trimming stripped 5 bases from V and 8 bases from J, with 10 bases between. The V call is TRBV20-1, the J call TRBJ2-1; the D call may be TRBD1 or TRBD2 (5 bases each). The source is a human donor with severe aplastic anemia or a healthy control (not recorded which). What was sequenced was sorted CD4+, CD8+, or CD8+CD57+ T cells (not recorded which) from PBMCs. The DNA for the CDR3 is TGCAGTGCTTCGCAGGGACATGAGCAGTTCTTC. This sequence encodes CSASQGHEQFF.